This TCR beta chain was sequenced for a study of human T cells and chemical hapten exposure. Overall study: Sensitization was performed using 2% DPC on a 2 cm by 2 cm upper inner arm skin site. Mostly female, the patients presented with alopecia areata, totalis or universalis. Whole-study findings and limits: Each of the donors had alopecia, so their immune responses may not resemble those of healthy people.

This clonotype has a handful of counts. No antigen is known for it. The ends lost 4 bases at V and 5 bases at J; junction bases unmatched: 4. This CDR3 comprises 15 residues. CDR1 LGHDT and CDR2 YNNKEL come from the germline V gene (reference sequence). Individual cDNA molecules (in the library) carried attached unique molecular identifiers. MiXCR was run by TCRdb on the reads, yielding one entry per CDR3 protein. The profile shows about 3,500 distinct CDR3 sequences, about 50% of them singletons. Treatment denoted: therapeutic diphenylcyclopropenone sensitization with weekly scalp DPC. Alopecia patients between 18 and 70 years old and suitable for DPC were used as donors.

This TCR was recovered from an adult with alopecia areata. Some clones in this sample may be carry-over from other donors' samples. This table probably holds off-target reads from a library built for another chain. The chain joins TRBV3-1 to TRBJ2-3; TRBD2 matches at 12 bases. The specimen was whole blood, collected before DPC sensitization or 2, 6, or about 24 weeks after (not recorded which). CDR3 protein: CASSPLAGGVDTQYF. CDR3 DNA sequence: TGTGCCAGCAGCCCCCTAGCGGGGGGGGTAGATACGCAGTATTTT.